The 28 T cell receptor beta chains reported below all come from one sample, sequenced in a study of T cell responses to AZD1222 COVID-19 vaccine. The data were produced by immunoSEQ multiplex PCR, yet TCRdb's version contains in-frame clones alone and is incomplete. The repertoire holds about 110,000 clones, with about 88% as singletons. The sequencing here drew on peripheral blood, taken on day 0 of AZD1222 vaccination. These receptors all stem from an adult in good health.

The chain carries TRBV7-3 and TRBJ2-1; D is perhaps TRBD1 (6 bases). Trimming removed 5 bases at V and 7 bases at J, with 12 bases between. Germline-derived CDR1 and CDR2 are SGHTA and FQGTGA. The CDR3 extends over 13 amino acids. CDR3 nucleotides: TGTGCCAGCAGCCGATTTACAGGGAATGAGCAGTTCTTC. Translation gives CASSRFTGNEQFF.

The J gene is TRBJ1-4, the V gene TRBV24-1; the D gene is possibly TRBD1 (5 bases). Deletions cut 4 bases from V and 11 bases from J, with 19 bases between. The CDR3 loop spans 15 amino acids. CDR1 and CDR2 (germline): KGHDR, SFDVKD. CDR3 in DNA: TGTGCCACCAGTGAACGTCAGGGATCCCCTGGGAAACTGTTTTTT. Its translation is CATSERQGSPGKLFF.

The chain recombines TRBV2 with TRBJ1-2; 7 bases match TRBD1. The CDR3 spans 13 residues. The germline V gene encodes CDR1 SNHLY and CDR2 FYNNEI. V shed 4 bases and J 6 bases; nucleotides not matched to a gene: 5. The CDR3 is CASSVRTGDGYTF. In nucleotides, the CDR3 is TGTGCCAGCAGTGTGCGAACAGGGGATGGCTACACCTTC.

Only one count was recorded for this clone. CDR3 DNA: TGTGCCAGCAGTGACCGGTGGGACCCCCCGGGGGAGCAGTACTTC. It is translated as CASSDRWDPPGEQYF. The genes are TRBV6-4 and TRBJ2-7, with D possibly being TRBD1 or TRBD2 (5 bases each). V shed 2 bases and J shed 7 bases, with 18 bases lying between them. The germline CDR1 and CDR2 sequences are MRHNA and SNTAGT. CDR3 length equals 15 residues.

This clone was counted a single time. V gene TRBV11-1 combines with J gene TRBJ2-7; D is undetermined. In germline, CDR1 is SGHAT, CDR2 FQDESV (reference sequence). The CDR3 loop spans 12 amino acids. Deletions cut 5 bases from V and 7 bases from J, with 12 bases between. The CDR3 DNA follows: TGTGCCAGCAGCCTAGTTTCGAGGGAGCAGTACTTC. Protein sequence: CASSLVSREQYF.

The chain recombines TRBV5-8 with TRBJ1-1, with D perhaps TRBD1 (5 bases). V was trimmed by 1 base and J by 6 bases, leaving 13 bases between them. Per the germline V gene, CDR1 is SGHTS and CDR2 is YDEGEE. The CDR3 length is 14 residues. The CDR3 protein is CASSLRGSDPEAFF. As DNA, the CDR3 is TGTGCCAGCAGCTTGAGGGGAAGTGATCCTGAAGCTTTCTTT.

The chain has TRBV25-1 and TRBJ2-1; 7 bases map to TRBD2. The V and J ends lost 8 bases and 0 bases, in that order; junction bases with no gene match: 1. CDR1 is MGHDK, CDR2 SYGVNS, per germline. The CDR3 is 13 residues long. The CDR3 spells CASERGSYNEQFF. CDR3 nucleotides: TGTGCCAGCGAGCGGGGCTCCTACAATGAGCAGTTCTTC.

The chain links TRBV6-5 to TRBJ2-3; 11 nucleotides line up with TRBD2. This CDR3 has 15 residues. The ends lost 8 bases at V and 5 bases at J; junction bases unmatched: 9. The germline gives CDR1 MNHEY, CDR2 SVGAGI. Here the CDR3 reads CASGKQTSGRDTQYF. The CDR3 region has the DNA TGTGCCAGCGGAAAGCAAACTAGCGGGAGAGATACGCAGTATTTT.

This clone has only one observation. At one end, the junction sequence differs from germline, possibly due to a read error. In DNA, the CDR3 is TGTGCCAGCACCTCCACCCGGGAGCTGTTTTTT. Translated: CASTSTRELFF. The chain employs TRBV28 and TRBJ2-2; D is uncertain. The CDR3 extends over 11 amino acids. The germline CDR1 and CDR2 sequences are MDHEN and SYDVKM.

The gene calls are TRBV15 and TRBJ2-3, with TRBD2 identical over 14 bases. There are 18 residues in the CDR3. V was pared by 0 bases and J by 4 bases, with 6 bases of the junction left unmatched. Germline CDR1 is LNHNV and CDR2 is YYDKDF (reference sequence). CDR3 in DNA: TGTGCCACCAGCAGAGATGGGGGACTAGCGGGAGTAGCAGATACGCAGTATTTT. This translates into CATSRDGGLAGVADTQYF.

The V call is TRBV3-1 (or the pseudogene TRBV3-2), the J call TRBJ1-2; D is undetermined. Germline CDR1 and CDR2: LGHDT and YNNKEL (reference sequence). V shed 1 base and J shed 4 bases, with 10 bases lying between them. CDR3 length: 14 residues. The CDR3 reads CASSQGQLGYGYTF. CDR3 bases: TGTGCCAGCAGCCAAGGGCAGCTTGGCTATGGCTACACCTTC.

This clone was observed many times. The gene calls are TRBV19 and TRBJ1-5, with D possibly being TRBD1 (5 bases). Germline V gene data show CDR1 as LNHDA and CDR2 as SQIVND (reference sequence). Between the trimmed V and J ends, which lost 5 bases and 6 bases, there was a span of 11 bases. The CDR3 totals 13 residues. CDR3 loop: CASSQGFTQPQHF. The CDR3 bases are TGTGCCAGTAGTCAGGGCTTTACTCAGCCCCAGCATTTT.

This clone was counted a single time. The chain links TRBV5-5 to TRBJ2-3; D gene uncertain. The V end was cut by 5 bases, the J end by 2 bases, with 6 bases between. The CDR3 runs to 12 residues. Germline assignment: CDR1 SGHKS and CDR2 YYEKEE (reference sequence). CDR3 bases: TGTGCCAGCAGATCTTACACAGATACGCAGTATTTT. Translated, it gives CASRSYTDTQYF.

The chain recombines TRBV5-4 with TRBJ2-3; weak D call: TRBD2 (6 bases). Trimming took off 3 bases at V and 5 bases at J, with 13 bases between the two ends. The CDR3 sequence is 14 residues long. Germline values: CDR1 SGHNT, CDR2 YYREEE (reference sequence). The CDR3 coding sequence is TGTGCCAGCAGCTGGGATGCGGAGGGAGATACGCAGTATTTT. Amino acids: CASSWDAEGDTQYF. The variable domain in full, with the rest retrieved from reference TRBV5-4 and TRBJ2-3, is ETGVTQSPTHLIKTRGQQVTLRCSSQSGHNTVSWYQQALGQGPQFIFQYYREEENGRGNFPPRFSGLQFPNYSSELNVNALELDDSALYLCASSWDAEGDTQYFGPGTRLTVL.

The chain recombines TRBV6-5 with TRBJ2-7; D unresolved. The CDR3 covers 14 residues. V was trimmed by 2 bases and J by 3 bases, leaving 11 bases between them. The germline V gene encodes CDR1 MNHEY and CDR2 SVGAGI. The CDR3 nucleotides are TGTGCCAGCAGTTACCCCGCCTGGCTCTACGAGCAGTACTTC. Its protein product is CASSYPAWLYEQYF.

This clone was detected only once. This sequence joins TRBV9 and TRBJ2-5; 7 bases are shared with TRBD2. V trimming: 0 bases; J trimming: 2 bases; junction bases outside the gene matches: 1. CDR1 is SGDLS, CDR2 YYNGEE, per germline. This CDR3 is 14 amino acids long. CDR3 amino acids: CASSVVGGQETQYF. The CDR3 bases are TGTGCCAGCAGCGTAGTGGGAGGGCAAGAGACCCAGTACTTC.

The rearrangement uses TRBV2 and TRBJ2-1; 15 bases are a match to TRBD2. CDR1 is SNHLY and CDR2 is FYNNEI in the germline V gene. The V segment lost 10 bases and the J segment 9 bases; nucleotides outside the gene matches: 7. The CDR3 spans 14 residues. CDR3 region: CATQPGLAGGEQFF. The CDR3 nucleotides read TGTGCCACCCAACCGGGACTAGCGGGAGGTGAGCAGTTCTTC.

The genes are TRBV7-3 and TRBJ2-7, with 9 bases fitting TRBD2. The V segment lost 1 base and the J segment 4 bases; nucleotides outside the gene matches: 5. Per germline, CDR1 SGHTA and CDR2 FQGTGA. There are 15 residues in the CDR3. This CDR3 is CASSLSSGSMYEQYF. As DNA, the CDR3 is TGTGCCAGCAGCTTAAGTAGCGGGAGTATGTACGAGCAGTACTTC.

This chain connects TRBV7-9 to TRBJ1-4; D unresolved. Germline CDR1 is SEHNR and CDR2 is FQNEAQ (reference sequence). V gave up 2 bases and J gave up 8 bases, with 12 bases separating them. The length of the CDR3 is 14 residues. In DNA form, the CDR3 reads TGTGCCAGCAGCTTATATGGGGAGGAGGAAAAACTGTTTTTT. Its translation is CASSLYGEEEKLFF.

V usage is TRBV15 and J usage is TRBJ2-5; 9 positions match TRBD2. The CDR3 has 18 amino acids. Germline V CDR1 and CDR2: LNHNV, YYDKDF (reference sequence). V dropped 0 bases and J dropped 0; count of bases not matched to a gene: 8. The CDR3 sequence is CATSRDTWTSAYQETQYF. CDR3 nucleotides: TGTGCCACCAGCAGAGATACTTGGACTAGCGCCTACCAAGAGACCCAGTACTTC.

The rearrangement uses TRBV28 and TRBJ2-7; D remains ambiguous. Germline values: CDR1 MDHEN, CDR2 SYDVKM. The CDR3 has 12 residues. V lost 5 bases to trimming and J lost 4 bases, with 9 bases between them. The CDR3 spells CASSRARYEQYF. DNA of the CDR3: TGTGCCAGCAGTCGGGCCAGATACGAGCAGTACTTC.

The V gene is TRBV6-2 or TRBV6-3, the J gene TRBJ2-1, with a possible D match to TRBD2 (5 bases). The CDR3 runs to 12 residues. Germline lookup yields CDR1 MNHEY and CDR2 SVGEGT. The ends were cut back, 2 bases at V and 11 bases at J, with 10 bases in the middle. The CDR3 loop is CASSYAAAQQFF. CDR3 nucleotide sequence: TGTGCCAGCAGTTACGCAGCGGCCCAGCAGTTCTTC.

A note on this clone: The sample holds other DNA sequences that translate to the same CDR3. This rearrangement joins TRBV28 to TRBJ1-1; 7 nucleotides line up with TRBD1. The CDR3 runs 15 residues. The V segment lost 2 bases and the J segment 2 bases; nucleotides outside the gene matches: 5. Germline V gene sequence: CDR1 MDHEN, CDR2 SYDVKM. CDR3 loop: CASSLGGTANTEAFF. CDR3 coding DNA: TGTGCCAGCAGTTTAGGGGGGACAGCTAACACTGAAGCTTTCTTT.

This clone was counted once. The rearrangement links TRBV29-1 to TRBJ2-5, with D perhaps given as TRBD1 or TRBD2 (5 bases each). The CDR3 sequence is 13 residues long. CDR1 and CDR2 (germline): SQVTM, ANQGSEA. The germline V and J ends were trimmed by 6 bases and 1 base, with 12 bases remaining between them. In nucleotides, the CDR3 is TGCAGCGTGGGGAGACAGACCCAAGAGACCCAGTACTTC. Amino acids: CSVGRQTQETQYF.

J is TRBJ1-1 and V is TRBV4-3; a possible D gene is TRBD1 (5 bases). The CDR3 is made up of 18 amino acids. V was clipped by 0 bases and J by 0 bases, with 17 bases between them. Germline V lookup: CDR1 LGHNA, CDR2 YSLEER. CDR3 in amino acids: CASSQDIGTADLNTEAFF. CDR3 bases: TGCGCCAGCAGCCAAGATATAGGGACGGCGGACCTGAACACTGAAGCTTTCTTT.

The rearrangement joins TRBV9 to TRBJ1-2, with 7 bases matching TRBD1. Per the germline V gene, CDR1 is SGDLS and CDR2 is YYNGEE. This CDR3 is built from 14 residues. V dropped 4 bases and J dropped 3; count of bases not matched to a gene: 6. The CDR3 sequence: CASSPFDRDYGYTF. CDR3 DNA sequence: TGTGCCAGCAGCCCCTTCGACAGGGACTATGGCTACACCTTC.

The CDR3 nucleotides read TGTGCCAGTAGCTCCCAAGCGGGAAGCTACAATGAGCAGTTCTTC. Its translation: CASSSQAGSYNEQFF. The gene calls are TRBV19 and TRBJ2-1; 7 nucleotides agree with TRBD2. CDR1 and CDR2 (germline): LNHDA, SQIVND (reference sequence). The V and J ends lost 6 bases and 3 bases, in that order; junction bases with no gene match: 8. The CDR3 runs 15 residues.

The J gene is TRBJ2-7, the V gene TRBV15, with TRBD2 identical over 7 bases. V lost 3 bases, J lost 6 bases, and 11 bases stayed unmatched. The CDR3 extends over 15 amino acids. Germline V gene sequence: CDR1 LNHNV, CDR2 YYDKDF (reference sequence). CDR3 in DNA: TGTGCCACCAGCAGGGGGGTGGCGGGAGTGGGCGAGCAGTACTTC. Translation gives CATSRGVAGVGEQYF.